This T cell receptor (beta chain) came from a study of siplizumab effects on memory and regulatory T cells. Regarding the study as a whole: Tregs that proliferated in siplizumab cultures did not have their suppressive function confirmed.

The method was immunoSEQ multiplex PCR; TCRdb's version includes in-frame clones alone and lacks a portion of them. The sample shows roughly 100,000 clones, about 96% of them seen only once. Worth noting for this clone: The antigen is unknown.

The CDR3 has 13 amino acids. Per the germline V gene, CDR1 is SGHRS and CDR2 is YFSETQ. Trimming removed 4 bases at V and 2 bases at J, with 9 bases between. Sequencing was performed on naive CD4+ T cells sorted from blood. This chain uses TRBV5-1 with TRBJ2-5, with a possible D match to TRBD1 (5 bases). This TCR came from a human donor in good health. This CDR3 reads CASSGQLQETQYF. The DNA for the CDR3 is TGCGCCAGCAGCGGACAATTACAAGAGACCCAGTACTTC.